Included here is one TCR beta chain sequence, with context. Only one base separates this from a far larger clonotype, so it likely reflects a read error. This record comes from a study of T-cell reconstitution after alpha-beta-depleted transplantation in children. During its preparation, the TCRbeta library received unique molecular identifiers. TCRdb independently ran MiXCR on the PCR reads; one entry per CDR3 protein. Of about 540,000 distinct CDR3 sequences in the sample, roughly 18% were seen once. The V gene lost 1 base and the J gene lost 5 bases, with 5 bases spanning the gap. The germline CDR1 and CDR2 sequences are SEHNR and FQNEAQ (reference sequence). The CDR3 loop spans 12 amino acids.

This rearrangement joins TRBV7-9 to TRBJ1-1; D is unresolved. The specimen comprised PBMCs from the stem cell graft donor, sampled from the stem cell graft. The receptor was isolated from a human donor who donated a stem cell graft to a child with acute lymphoblastic leukemia. CDR3 coding DNA: TGTGCCAGCAGCTTAGGGAAGACTGAAGCTTTCTTT. This gives the protein CASSLGKTEAFF. Combining the CDR3 with reference TRBV7-9 and TRBJ1-1 gives the whole variable domain DTGVSQNPRHKITKRGQNVTFRCDPISEHNRLYWYRQTLGQGPEFLTYFQNEAQLEKSRLLSDRFSAERPKGSFSTLEIQRTEQGDSAMYLCASSLGKTEAFFGQGTRLTVV.